The clone carrying this T cell receptor beta chain was picked up a small number of times. Its antigen is currently unknown. In germline, CDR1 is SGHRS, CDR2 YFSETQ. The germline V and J ends were trimmed by 1 base and 1 base, with 11 bases remaining between them. This CDR3 contains 15 residues. TCRdb re-called the 5' RACE reads through MiXCR, storing one row per CDR3 protein. The repertoire holds just over 60,000 distinct CDR3 sequences, with around 30% as singletons. Findings of the study overall: The larger-cohort validation was restricted to a single TCR beta V-J rearrangement rather than whole repertoires.

The origin of this receptor is a female donor with breast cancer. The sequencing input was tumor-infiltrating naive CD4+ T cells sorted from the breast tumor. This sample's subset: naive CD4+ T cells, CD4+CD45RA+CD25-. The genes are TRBV5-1 and TRBJ1-1; D might be TRBD1 (5 bases). The CDR3 nucleotides are TGCGCCAGCAGCTTGTACGGGGGTTCGAACACTGAAGCTTTCTTT. Protein product: CASSLYGGSNTEAFF.